This section outlines one TCR beta chain sequence together with its context. These data come from a study of regulatory and conventional T cells in RAG deficiency. CDR1 and CDR2 (germline): SGHRS, YFSETQ. The CDR3 runs 15 residues. The ends were cut back, 1 base at V and 1 base at J, with 11 bases in the middle. Clones were sequenced by immunoSEQ multiplex PCR, and TCRdb holds only the in-frame ones, with some missing. Among under 7,500 clones listed, approximately 78% were seen once. The sample also formed part of further work on regulatory T cells. That study reports: The PCR used 52 TRBV and 13 TRBJ primers. In patients, unique TRB V-J pairs were restricted and V/J usage skewed, especially in Tregs.

Input material: CD8+ T cells sorted from blood. The clonotype was recovered from a human donor in good health. This chain connects TRBV5-1 to TRBJ1-1; D perhaps matches TRBD1 (5 bases). The CDR3 nucleotides are TGCGCCAGCAGCTTGCTCAGACAGCAGAACACTGAAGCTTTCTTT. Protein: CASSLLRQQNTEAFF.